The entry below describes one T cell receptor (beta chain). The V end was cut by 0 bases, the J end by 5 bases, with 15 bases between. Germline loops: CDR1 SGHRS, CDR2 YFSETQ. CDR3 length: 16 residues. This specimen belongs to a study of Ad26.COV2.S vaccination and SARS-CoV-2 variants. Sequencing was performed with immunoSEQ multiplex PCR; in TCRdb, only in-frame clones are kept and a portion is missing. This sample carries 400,000 to 500,000 clones, about 91% of them seen once, and the ten largest clones take about 2.5%. Treatment reported: approximately 18 received Ad26.COV2.S at low or high dose, single or two shots; several received placebo; per-sample allocation not given. The samples date from day 63 after the first vaccine or placebo injection. Within Boston, the person who donated was an adult of 18-55 years. What was given as vaccine was an Ad26 vector encoding Wuhan-strain SARS-CoV-2 spike.

V is TRBV5-1 and J is TRBJ2-1; maybe TRBD2 (6 bases). This material consisted of peripheral blood, taken in a trial of Ad26.COV2.S vaccine versus placebo. The receptor comes from a person aged 18 to 65 who received the Ad26.COV2.S COVID-19 vaccine or a placebo. The CDR3 DNA reads TGCGCCAGCAGCTTGGTACCCCTAGCGCAAGACAATGAGCAGTTCTTC. It translates to CASSLVPLAQDNEQFF.